This TCR beta chain was identified in a study of T cell repertoires in ileal Crohn's disease. Whole-study findings and limits: Endoscopic recurrence occurred in every patient whose clonality exceeded 26.8%.

Germline CDR1 reads MNHNS; CDR2 reads SASEGT. Trimming took 10 bases from V and 3 from J; bases not matched to a gene: 7. This CDR3 is built from 14 residues. The protocol was immunoSEQ multiplex PCR, while the TCRdb copy is restricted to in-frame clones and leaves out a portion. The sample has several thousand clones, 74% seen once. Concerning this clone: Its antigen remains unknown.

This chain joins TRBV6-1 and TRBJ1-5; 9 bases agree with TRBD1. Sequenced: ileal tissue. The receptor's source is an adult with Crohn's disease. The CDR3 sequence is CAIPGQGPNQPQHF. CDR3 bases: TGTGCCATTCCGGGACAGGGTCCCAATCAGCCCCAGCATTTT.